This T cell receptor (beta chain) was identified during a study of T cells in Graves' hyperthyroidism and ophthalmopathy. Ten or more counts support this clonotype. This CDR3 region has 13 residues. The ends were cut back, 4 bases at V and 3 bases at J, with 7 bases in the middle. The germline CDR1 and CDR2 sequences are LNHDA and SQIVND (reference sequence). TCR beta CDR3 regions were amplified from RNA transcripts. The HTBI primer set drove a first-round RT-PCR of the TCR CDR3. TCRdb redid the calling of the multiplex PCR reads with MiXCR, one entry per CDR3 protein. The sample contains about half a million distinct CDR3 sequences, roughly a quarter of which appear only once.

The receptor was derived from a woman aged 25-40 years with Graves' ophthalmopathy. The sequenced sample consisted of blood. The chain is built from TRBV19 and TRBJ1-5; D call uncertain. For the CDR3, the DNA is TGTGCCAGTAGTAGGGATATCAATCAGCCCCAGCATTTT. Protein product: CASSRDINQPQHF.